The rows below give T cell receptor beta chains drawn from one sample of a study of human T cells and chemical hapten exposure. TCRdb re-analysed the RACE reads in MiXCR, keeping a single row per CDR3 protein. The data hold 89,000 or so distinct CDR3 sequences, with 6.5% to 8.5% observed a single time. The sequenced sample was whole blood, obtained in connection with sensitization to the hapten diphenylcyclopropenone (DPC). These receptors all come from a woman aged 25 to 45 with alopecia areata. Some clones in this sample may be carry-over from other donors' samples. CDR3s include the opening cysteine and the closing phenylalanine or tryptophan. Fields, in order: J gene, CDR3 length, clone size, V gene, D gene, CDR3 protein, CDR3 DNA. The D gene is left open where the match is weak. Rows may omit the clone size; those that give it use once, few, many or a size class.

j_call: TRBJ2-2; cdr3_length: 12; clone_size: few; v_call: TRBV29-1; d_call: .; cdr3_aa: CSVVGNTGELFF; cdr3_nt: TGCAGCGTTGTAGGGAACACCGGGGAGCTGTTTTTT
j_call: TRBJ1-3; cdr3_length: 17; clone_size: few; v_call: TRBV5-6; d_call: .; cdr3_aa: CASSPDPATGRGNTIYF; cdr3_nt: TGTGCCAGCAGCCCGGATCCAGCCACAGGGAGGGGAAACACCATATATTTT
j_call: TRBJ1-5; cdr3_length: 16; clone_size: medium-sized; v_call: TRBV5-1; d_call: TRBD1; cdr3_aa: CASSGGQEDSNQPQHF; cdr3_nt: TGCGCCAGCAGCGGGGGACAGGAGGATAGCAATCAGCCCCAGCATTTT
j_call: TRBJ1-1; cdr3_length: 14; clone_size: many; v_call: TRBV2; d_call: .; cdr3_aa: CASSETVVNTEAFF; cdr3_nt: TGTGCCAGCAGTGAGACGGTAGTGAACACTGAAGCTTTCTTT
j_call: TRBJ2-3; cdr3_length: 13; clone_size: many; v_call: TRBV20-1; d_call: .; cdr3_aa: CSARETITDTQYF; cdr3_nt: TGCAGTGCTAGGGAAACCATCACAGATACGCAGTATTTT
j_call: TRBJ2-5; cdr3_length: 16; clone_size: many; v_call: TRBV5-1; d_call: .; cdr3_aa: CASSLDGTARLETQYF; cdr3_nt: TGCGCCAGCAGCTTGGACGGGACTGCCAGGCTAGAGACCCAGTACTTC
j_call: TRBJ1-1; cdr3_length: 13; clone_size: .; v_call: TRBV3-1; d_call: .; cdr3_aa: CASSQEIKRITFF; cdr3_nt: TGTGCCAGCAGCCAAGAAATCAAGCGGATAACTTTCTTT
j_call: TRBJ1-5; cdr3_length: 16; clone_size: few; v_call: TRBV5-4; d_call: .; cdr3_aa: CASSLGGQGSNQPQHF; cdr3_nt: TGTGCCAGCAGCTTGGGGGGTCAGGGAAGCAATCAGCCCCAGCATTTT
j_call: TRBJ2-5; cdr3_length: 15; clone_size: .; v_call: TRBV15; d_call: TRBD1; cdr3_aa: CATSPDRATWETQYF; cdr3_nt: TGTGCCACCAGCCCTGACAGGGCTACATGGGAGACCCAGTACTTC
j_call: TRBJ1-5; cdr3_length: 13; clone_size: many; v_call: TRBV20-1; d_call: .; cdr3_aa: CSARDTGSQPQHF; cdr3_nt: TGCAGTGCTAGAGATACAGGGTCTCAGCCCCAGCATTTT
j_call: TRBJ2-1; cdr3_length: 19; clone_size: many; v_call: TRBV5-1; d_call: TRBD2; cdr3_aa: CASSLRTSGDKTNYNEQFF; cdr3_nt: TGCGCCAGCAGCTTGAGGACTAGCGGGGACAAAACCAACTACAATGAGCAGTTCTTC
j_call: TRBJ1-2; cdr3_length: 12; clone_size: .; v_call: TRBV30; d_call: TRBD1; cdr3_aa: CAWSGGTETYTF; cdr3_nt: TGTGCCTGGAGTGGGGGGACAGAGACCTACACCTTC
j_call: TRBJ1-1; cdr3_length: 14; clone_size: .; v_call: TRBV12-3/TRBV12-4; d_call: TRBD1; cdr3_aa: CASTIEGATTEAFF; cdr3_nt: TGTGCCAGCACCATTGAGGGGGCTACGACTGAAGCTTTCTTT
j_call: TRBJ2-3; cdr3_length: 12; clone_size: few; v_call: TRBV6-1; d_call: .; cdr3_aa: CASSFKWDTQYF; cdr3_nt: TGTGCCAGCAGTTTCAAGTGGGATACGCAGTATTTT
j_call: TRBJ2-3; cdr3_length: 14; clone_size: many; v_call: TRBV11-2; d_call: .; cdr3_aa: CASSRNRATDTQYF; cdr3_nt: TGTGCCAGCAGCAGAAACAGGGCAACAGATACGCAGTATTTT
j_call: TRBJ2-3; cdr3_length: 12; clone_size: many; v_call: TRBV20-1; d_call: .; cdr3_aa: CSASGSLDTQYF; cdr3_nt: TGCAGTGCTAGTGGATCCCTAGATACGCAGTATTTT
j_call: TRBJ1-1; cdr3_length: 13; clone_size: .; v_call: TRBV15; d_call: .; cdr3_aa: CATSGPLNTEAFF; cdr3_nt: TGTGCCACCAGCGGCCCACTGAACACTGAAGCTTTCTTT
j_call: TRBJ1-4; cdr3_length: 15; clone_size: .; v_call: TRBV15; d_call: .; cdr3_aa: CATSSPGPNCIKLFF; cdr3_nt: TGTGCCACCAGCAGCCCCGGGCCGAATTGTATAAAACTGTTTTTT
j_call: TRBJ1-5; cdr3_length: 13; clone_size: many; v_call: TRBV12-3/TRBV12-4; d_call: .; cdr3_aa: CASSLEWGQPQHF; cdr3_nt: TGTGCCAGCAGTTTAGAATGGGGTCAGCCCCAGCATTTT
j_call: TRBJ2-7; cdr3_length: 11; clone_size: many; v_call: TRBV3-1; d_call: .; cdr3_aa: CASSHGMEQYF; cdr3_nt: TGTGCCAGCAGCCATGGTATGGAGCAGTACTTC
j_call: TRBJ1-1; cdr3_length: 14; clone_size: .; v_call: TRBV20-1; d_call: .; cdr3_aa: CSARPGLRNTEAFF; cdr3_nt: TGCAGTGCCAGACCGGGACTTAGGAACACTGAAGCTTTCTTT
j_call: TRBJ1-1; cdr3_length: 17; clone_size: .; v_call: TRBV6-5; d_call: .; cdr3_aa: CASSYSTGSAGSYEAFF; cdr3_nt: TGTGCCAGCAGTTACTCCACAGGTTCTGCGGGGAGTTATGAAGCTTTCTTT
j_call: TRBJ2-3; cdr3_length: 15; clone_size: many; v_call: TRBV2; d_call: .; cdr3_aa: CASRDLLQSTDTQYF; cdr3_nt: TGTGCCAGCAGGGACCTATTGCAAAGCACAGATACGCAGTATTTT
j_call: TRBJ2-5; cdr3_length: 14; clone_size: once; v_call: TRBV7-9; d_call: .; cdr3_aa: CASSPGGYQEAQYF; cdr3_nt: TGTGCCAGCAGCCCCGGGGGTTACCAAGAGGCCCAGTACTTC
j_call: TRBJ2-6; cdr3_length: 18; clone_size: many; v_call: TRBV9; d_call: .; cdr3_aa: CASSGLGRAISGANVLTF; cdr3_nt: TGTGCCAGCAGCGGCTTGGGCAGGGCCATATCTGGGGCCAACGTCCTGACTTTC
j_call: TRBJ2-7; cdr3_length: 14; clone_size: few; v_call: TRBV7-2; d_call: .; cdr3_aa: CASSHPVAGYEQYF; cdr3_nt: TGTGCCAGCAGTCACCCGGTCGCTGGCTACGAGCAGTACTTC
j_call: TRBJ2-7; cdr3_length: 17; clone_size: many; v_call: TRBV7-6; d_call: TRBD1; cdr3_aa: CASSQGGTGAAAYEQYF; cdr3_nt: TGTGCCAGCAGCCAGGGCGGAACAGGGGCGGCCGCCTACGAGCAGTACTTC
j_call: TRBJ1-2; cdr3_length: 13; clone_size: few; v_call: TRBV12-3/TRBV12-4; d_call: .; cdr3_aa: CASSFGVRDGYTF; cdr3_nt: TGTGCCAGCAGTTTTGGTGTTAGGGATGGCTACACCTTC
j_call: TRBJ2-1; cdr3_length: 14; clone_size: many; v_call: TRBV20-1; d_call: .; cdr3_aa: CSASSDRSYNEQFF; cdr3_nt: TGCAGTGCTAGTTCTGACCGCTCCTACAATGAGCAGTTCTTC
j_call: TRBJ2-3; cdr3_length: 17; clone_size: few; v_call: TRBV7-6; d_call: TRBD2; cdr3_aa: CASSLAGAGGPGDTQYF; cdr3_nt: TGTGCCAGCAGCTTAGCTGGGGCGGGGGGGCCAGGAGATACGCAGTATTTT
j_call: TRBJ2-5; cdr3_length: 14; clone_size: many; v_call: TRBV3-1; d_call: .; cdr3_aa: CASSLPRRQETQYF; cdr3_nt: TGTGCCAGCAGCCTTCCGCGGAGGCAAGAGACCCAGTACTTC
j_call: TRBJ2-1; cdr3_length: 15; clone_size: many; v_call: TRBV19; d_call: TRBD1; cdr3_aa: CASSIGTGEWDEQFF; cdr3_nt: TGTGCCAGTAGTATAGGGACAGGGGAATGGGATGAGCAGTTCTTC
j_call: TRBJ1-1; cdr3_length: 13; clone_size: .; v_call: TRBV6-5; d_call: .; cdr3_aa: CASSYREDTEAFF; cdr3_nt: TGTGCCAGCAGTTACAGGGAGGACACTGAAGCTTTCTTT
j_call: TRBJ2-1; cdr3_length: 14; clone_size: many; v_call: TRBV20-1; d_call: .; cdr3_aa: CSARRTSSYNEQFF; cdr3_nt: TGCAGTGCTCGAAGGACGAGCTCCTACAATGAGCAGTTCTTC
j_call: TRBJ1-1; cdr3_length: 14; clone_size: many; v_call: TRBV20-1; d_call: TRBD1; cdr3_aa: CSARDTGEVTEAFF; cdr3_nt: TGCAGTGCTAGAGATACAGGGGAGGTAACTGAAGCTTTCTTT
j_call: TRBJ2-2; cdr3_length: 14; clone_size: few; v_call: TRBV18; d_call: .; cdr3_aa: CASSLMDITGELFF; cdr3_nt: TGTGCCAGCTCACTCATGGACATAACCGGGGAGCTGTTTTTT
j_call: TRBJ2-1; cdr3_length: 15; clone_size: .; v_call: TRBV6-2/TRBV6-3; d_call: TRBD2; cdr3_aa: CASLLSGGAIDEQFF; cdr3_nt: TGTGCCAGTCTACTGAGCGGGGGGGCCATCGATGAGCAGTTCTTC
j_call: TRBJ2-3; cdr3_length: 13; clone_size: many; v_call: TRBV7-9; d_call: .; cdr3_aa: CASSLMLTDTQYF; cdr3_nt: TGTGCCAGCAGCCTCATGCTCACAGATACGCAGTATTTT
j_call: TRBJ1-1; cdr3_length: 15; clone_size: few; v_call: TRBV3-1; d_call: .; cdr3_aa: CASSQDTRGSTEAFF; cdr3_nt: TGTGCCAGCAGCCAAGATACTCGGGGTAGCACTGAAGCTTTCTTT
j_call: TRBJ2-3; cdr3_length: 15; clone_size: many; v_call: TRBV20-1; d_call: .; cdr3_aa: CSANSIAVVSDTQYF; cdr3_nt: TGCAGTGCTAACAGTATCGCAGTGGTATCAGATACGCAGTATTTT
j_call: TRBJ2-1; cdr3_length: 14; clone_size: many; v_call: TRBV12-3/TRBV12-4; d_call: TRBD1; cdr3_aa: CASSRQGSWYEQFF; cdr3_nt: TGTGCCAGCAGCCGACAGGGTAGCTGGTATGAGCAGTTCTTC
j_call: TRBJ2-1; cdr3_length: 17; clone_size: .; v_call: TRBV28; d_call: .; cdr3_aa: CASSWGFRATSYNEQFF; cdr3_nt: TGTGCCAGCAGTTGGGGCTTCAGGGCCACCTCCTACAATGAGCAGTTCTTC
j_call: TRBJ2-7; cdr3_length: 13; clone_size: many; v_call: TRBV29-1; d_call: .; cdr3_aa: CSVARGWAYEQYF; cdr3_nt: TGCAGCGTTGCACGGGGTTGGGCCTACGAGCAGTACTTC
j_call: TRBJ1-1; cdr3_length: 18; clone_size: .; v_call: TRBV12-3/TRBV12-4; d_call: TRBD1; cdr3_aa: CASSLSYQDRPQNTEAFF; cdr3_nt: TGTGCCAGCAGTTTATCATACCAGGACAGGCCTCAGAACACTGAAGCTTTCTTT
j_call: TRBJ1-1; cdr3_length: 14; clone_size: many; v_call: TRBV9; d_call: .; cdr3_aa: CASSVGTPNTEAFF; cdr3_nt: TGTGCCAGCAGCGTCGGGACACCCAACACTGAAGCTTTCTTT
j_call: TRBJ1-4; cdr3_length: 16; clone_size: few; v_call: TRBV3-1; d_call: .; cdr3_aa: CASSQYRDGINEKLFF; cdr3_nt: TGTGCCAGCAGCCAATACCGGGACGGAATTAATGAAAAACTGTTTTTT
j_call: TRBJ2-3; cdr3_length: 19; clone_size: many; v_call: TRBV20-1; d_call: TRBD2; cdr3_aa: CSARDSALAGGFSTDTQYF; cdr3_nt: TGCAGTGCTAGAGATTCGGCACTAGCGGGGGGGTTCAGCACAGATACGCAGTATTTT
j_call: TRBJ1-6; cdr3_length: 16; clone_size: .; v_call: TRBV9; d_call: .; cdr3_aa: CASSLQESSYNSPLHF; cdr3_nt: TGTGCCAGCAGCCTGCAGGAGAGCTCCTATAATTCACCCCTCCACTTT
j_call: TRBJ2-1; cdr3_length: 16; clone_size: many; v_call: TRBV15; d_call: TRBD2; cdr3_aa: CATSRDEGGGATKQFF; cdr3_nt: TGTGCCACCAGCAGAGATGAGGGCGGGGGGGCAACGAAGCAGTTCTTC
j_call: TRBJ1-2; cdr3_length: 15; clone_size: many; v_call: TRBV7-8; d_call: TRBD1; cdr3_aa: CASSSRQGIIYGYTF; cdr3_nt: TGTGCCAGCAGCTCCCGACAGGGGATTATCTATGGCTACACCTTC
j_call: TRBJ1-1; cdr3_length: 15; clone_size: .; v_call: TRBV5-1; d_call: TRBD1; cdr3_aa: CASRLLTGGVGEAFF; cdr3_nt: TGCGCCAGCAGACTTCTAACAGGGGGGGTAGGTGAAGCTTTCTTT
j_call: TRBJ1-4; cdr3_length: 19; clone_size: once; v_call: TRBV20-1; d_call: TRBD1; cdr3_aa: CSARDLAWGQGDGNEKLFF; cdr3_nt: TGCAGTGCTAGAGATCTAGCGTGGGGACAGGGTGATGGAAATGAAAAACTGTTTTTT